This entry concerns a single T cell receptor beta chain. This entry belongs to a study of blood T cell repertoires in COVID-19. The overall study: The origin of the acute and convalescent COVID-19 samples was the United States, Italy and Spain. The cDNA or gDNA used as material had been derived from T cells, B-cell-depleted T cells, or PBMCs.

Between the trimmed V and J ends, which lost 6 bases and 2 bases, there was a span of 11 bases. Germline assignment: CDR1 SNHLY and CDR2 FYNNEI. This CDR3 region has 15 residues. In the original analysis: Estimation of nucleated cell counts was performed using reference gene primer amplification. Produced via immunoSEQ multiplex PCR; TCRdb's table is partial and in-frame only. The V and J calls and clone size are taken from that table; D and trimming were inferred from the DNA. Of about 250,000 clones listed, more than 80% were seen once; the top ten hold about 3%. This receptor was taken from a woman in her 30s with active or convalescent COVID-19. The sample was peripheral blood. The chain links TRBV2 to TRBJ2-6, with D maybe TRBD1 (6 bases). The CDR3 loop is CASRFTGTGANVLTF. The CDR3 DNA is TGTGCCAGCAGGTTTACAGGGACTGGGGCCAACGTCCTGACTTTC.